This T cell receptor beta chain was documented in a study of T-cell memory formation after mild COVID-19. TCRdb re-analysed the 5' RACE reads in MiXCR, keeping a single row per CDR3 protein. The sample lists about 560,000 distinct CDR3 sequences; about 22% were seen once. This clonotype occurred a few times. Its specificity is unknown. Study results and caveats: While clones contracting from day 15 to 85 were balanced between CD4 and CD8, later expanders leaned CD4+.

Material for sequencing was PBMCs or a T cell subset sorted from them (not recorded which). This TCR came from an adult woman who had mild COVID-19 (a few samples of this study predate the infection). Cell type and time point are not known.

The CDR3 nucleotides read TGTGCCAGCAGAGCGGGGGTGAGGCAAGAGACCCAGTACTTC. This sequence encodes CASRAGVRQETQYF. This chain joins TRBV6-6 and TRBJ2-5; 8 bases line up with TRBD2. The trim removed 6 bases at V and 2 bases at J, leaving 5 bases unmatched. The CDR3 totals 14 residues. In germline, CDR1 is MNHNY, CDR2 SVGAGI (reference sequence).